A single sample is the source of the 4 T cell receptor beta chains below, sequenced in a study of blood T cell repertoires in COVID-19. Clones were sequenced by immunoSEQ multiplex PCR, and TCRdb holds only the in-frame ones, with some missing. Among about 240,000 clones listed, 87% were seen once. The sequenced sample consisted of peripheral blood. Source of these receptors: a man aged 55 to 70 who had recovered from COVID-19.

The rearrangement uses TRBV7-9 and TRBJ1-1, with TRBD1 matching over 7 bases. The CDR3 loop spans 14 amino acids. Per germline, CDR1 SEHNR and CDR2 FQNEAQ (reference sequence). V dropped 6 bases and J dropped 8; count of bases not matched to a gene: 12. DNA of the CDR3: TGTGCCAGCAGACGGGGCGACAGGGCGGGCGAAGCTTTCTTT. Translation gives CASRRGDRAGEAFF.

J is TRBJ2-3 and V is TRBV11-1, with D tentatively TRBD2 (5 bases). Germline CDR1 reads SGHAT; CDR2 reads FQDESV (reference sequence). Trimming shortened V by 6 bases and J by 4 bases, and 11 bases separated the two germline ends. This CDR3 contains 13 residues. In DNA form, the CDR3 reads TGTGCCAGCAGGACCCCGGGGTCAGATACGCAGTATTTT. Amino acid sequence: CASRTPGSDTQYF.

This clone appeared a few times. The rearrangement uses TRBV30 and TRBJ2-3; D gene ambiguous. Trimming stripped 3 bases from V and 1 base from J, with 11 bases between. The CDR3 totals 14 residues. The germline CDR1 and CDR2 sequences are GTSNPN and SVGIG (reference sequence). The CDR3 sequence is CAWRDKRGTDTQYF. Here the CDR3 DNA reads TGTGCCTGGAGGGATAAGCGAGGCACAGATACGCAGTATTTT. Looking up the rest from reference TRBV30 and TRBJ2-3 gives the full variable domain: SQTIHQWPATLVQPVGSPLSLECTVEGTSNPNLYWYRQAAGRGLQLLFYSVGIGQISSEVPQNLSASRPQDRQFILSSKKLLLSDSGFYLCAWRDKRGTDTQYFGPGTRLTVL.

The chain joins TRBV12-3 or TRBV12-4 to TRBJ1-1; no firm D call. The CDR3 has 13 residues. The V and J ends lost 4 bases and 9 bases respectively, with 15 bases between them. CDR3 loop: CASSYGVAGKAFF. CDR3 nucleotide sequence: TGTGCCAGCAGTTACGGGGTGGCCGGGAAAGCTTTCTTT.